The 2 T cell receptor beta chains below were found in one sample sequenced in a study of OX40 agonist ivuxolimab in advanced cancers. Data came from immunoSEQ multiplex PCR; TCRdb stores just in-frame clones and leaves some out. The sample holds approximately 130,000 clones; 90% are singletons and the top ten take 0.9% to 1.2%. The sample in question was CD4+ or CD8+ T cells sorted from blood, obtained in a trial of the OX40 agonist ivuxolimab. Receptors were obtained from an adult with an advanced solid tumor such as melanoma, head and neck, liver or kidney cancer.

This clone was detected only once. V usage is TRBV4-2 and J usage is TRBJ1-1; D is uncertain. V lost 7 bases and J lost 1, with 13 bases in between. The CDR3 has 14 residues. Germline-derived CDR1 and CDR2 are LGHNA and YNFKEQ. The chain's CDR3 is CASTKEAANTEAFF. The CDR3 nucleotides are TGTGCCAGCACCAAAGAGGCAGCGAACACTGAAGCTTTCTTT.

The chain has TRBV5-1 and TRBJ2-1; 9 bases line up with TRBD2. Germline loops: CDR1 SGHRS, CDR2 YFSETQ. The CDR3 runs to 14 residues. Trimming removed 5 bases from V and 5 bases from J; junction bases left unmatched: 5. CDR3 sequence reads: CASRIIAGDNEQFF. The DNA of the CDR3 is TGCGCCAGCAGAATAATAGCGGGAGACAATGAGCAGTTCTTC.